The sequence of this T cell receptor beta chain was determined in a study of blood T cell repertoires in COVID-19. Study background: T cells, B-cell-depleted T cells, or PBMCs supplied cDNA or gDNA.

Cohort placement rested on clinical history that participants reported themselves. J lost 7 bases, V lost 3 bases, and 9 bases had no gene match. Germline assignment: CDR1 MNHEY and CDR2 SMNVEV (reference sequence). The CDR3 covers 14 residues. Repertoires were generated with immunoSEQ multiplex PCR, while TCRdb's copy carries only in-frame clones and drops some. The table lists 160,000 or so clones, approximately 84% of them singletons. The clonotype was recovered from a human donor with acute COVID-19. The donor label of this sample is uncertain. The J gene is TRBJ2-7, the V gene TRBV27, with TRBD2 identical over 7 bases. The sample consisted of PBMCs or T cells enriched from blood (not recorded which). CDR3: CASSLGGTLREQYF. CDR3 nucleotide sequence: TGTGCCAGCAGTTTGGGGGGGACGCTACGGGAGCAGTACTTC.